This TCR beta chain came from a study of cytomegalovirus exposure and HLA in healthy donors. As for the study in general: The study's early data release held about 85 million unique TCRs from HLA-typed donors.

Study findings and constraints: For TCR beta chains, V- and J-gene trimming was later linked to a missense DCLRE1C variant. The authors judged a highly shared variant cluster likely a sequencing artifact.

This PCR relied on a set of 60 Vbeta primers and 13 Jbeta primers. Clones were read by immunoSEQ multiplex PCR, and TCRdb kept only the in-frame ones, dropping some. The table includes approximately 210,000 clones, roughly 82% detected once. With regard to this clone: What it recognizes is unknown.

This receptor was obtained from a man between 35 and 55 years old in good health and CMV-seropositive. The sample consisted of PBMCs.

This chain's CDR3 is CASGGTVNTEAFF. The CDR3 DNA is TGTGCCAGTGGTGGGACAGTGAACACTGAAGCTTTCTTT. The chain is built from TRBV19 and TRBJ1-1; 7 positions match TRBD1. V lost 8 bases and J lost 0; bases outside the gene matches: 3. CDR1 is LNHDA and CDR2 is SQIVND in the germline V gene (reference sequence). The length of the CDR3 is 13 residues.